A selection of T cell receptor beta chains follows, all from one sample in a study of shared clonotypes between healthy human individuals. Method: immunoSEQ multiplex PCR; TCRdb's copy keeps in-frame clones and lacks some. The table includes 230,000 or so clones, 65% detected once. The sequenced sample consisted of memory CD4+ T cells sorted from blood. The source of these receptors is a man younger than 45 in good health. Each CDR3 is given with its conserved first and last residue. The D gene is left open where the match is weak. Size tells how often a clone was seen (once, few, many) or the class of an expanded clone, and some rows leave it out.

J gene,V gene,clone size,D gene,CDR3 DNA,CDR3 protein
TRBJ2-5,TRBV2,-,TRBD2,TGTGCCACCGGACTAGCGGGATCAACACAAGAGACCCAGTACTTC,CATGLAGSTQETQYF
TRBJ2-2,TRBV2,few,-,TGTGCCAGCAGTGAGAGGTCCGGGGAGCTGTTTTTT,CASSERSGELFF
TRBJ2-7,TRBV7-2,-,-,TGTGCCAGCAGCCCCAGGGAAGCCTACGAGCAGTACTTC,CASSPREAYEQYF
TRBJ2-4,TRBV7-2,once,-,TGTGCCAGCAGCCCGGGTGAGGGGAGGGCCAAAAACATTCAGTACTTC,CASSPGEGRAKNIQYF
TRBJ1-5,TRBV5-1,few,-,TGCGCCAGCAGCTTATCTGGGCTGGGCAATCAGCCCCAGCATTTT,CASSLSGLGNQPQHF
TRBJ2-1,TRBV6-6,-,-,TGTGCCAGCAGTTACTCGAAAGGGGGTAGGAATGAGCAGTTCTTC,CASSYSKGGRNEQFF
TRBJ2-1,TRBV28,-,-,TGTGCCAGCAGTTTGCCTGGGAGTAGCGTGGTCAATGAGCAGTTCTTC,CASSLPGSSVVNEQFF
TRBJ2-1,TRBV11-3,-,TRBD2,TGTGCCAGCAGCTCTAGGGGGGGACTAGCGGGAGTCAATGAGCAGTTCTTC,CASSSRGGLAGVNEQFF
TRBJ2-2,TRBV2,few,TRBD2,TGTGCCACCTGGACGGGACTAGCGAACACCGGGGAGCTGTTTTTT,CATWTGLANTGELFF
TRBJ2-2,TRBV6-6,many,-,TGTGCCAGCAGTTATGGGCTAGCGAACACCGGGGAGCTGTTTTTT,CASSYGLANTGELFF
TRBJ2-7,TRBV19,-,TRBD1,TGTGCCACCTCAGGGGGTTACGAGCAGTACTTC,CATSGGYEQYF
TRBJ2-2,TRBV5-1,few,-,TGCGCCAGCAAGGTCCAAGCGAACACCGGGGAGCTGTTTTTT,CASKVQANTGELFF
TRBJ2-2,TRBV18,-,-,TGTGCCAGCTCACCGTGGGGACGGCGACTTCGTACCGGGGAGCTGTTTTTT,CASSPWGRRLRTGELFF
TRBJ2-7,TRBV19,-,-,TGTGCCAGTATAGGGGGTAGCTACGAGCAGTACTTC,CASIGGSYEQYF
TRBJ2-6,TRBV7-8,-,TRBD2,TGTGCCAGCAGCCCCCTCGGGAGGGCCCCCGGGGCCAACGTCCTGACTTTC,CASSPLGRAPGANVLTF
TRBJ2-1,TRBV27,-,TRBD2,TGTGCCAGCAGGCAAAGGGGAGGGTTATTTTTGTTCTTC,CASRQRGGLFLFF
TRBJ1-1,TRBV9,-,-,TGTGCCAGCAGCGTATACGAGGGAGGGAACACTGAAGCTTTCTTT,CASSVYEGGNTEAFF
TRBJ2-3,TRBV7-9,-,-,TGTGCCAGCAGCTTAGCTAGCGGAGGGAGCACAGATACGCAGTATTTT,CASSLASGGSTDTQYF
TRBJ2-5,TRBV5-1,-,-,TGCGCCAGCAGCTTGGGACACGGTACAGGGATAGAGACCCAGTACTTC,CASSLGHGTGIETQYF
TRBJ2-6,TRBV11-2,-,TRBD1,TGTGCCAGCAGCTCGTTCCGGGACAGAGTACCCGGGGCCAACGTCCTGACTTTC,CASSSFRDRVPGANVLTF
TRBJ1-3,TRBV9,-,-,TGTGCCAGCAGCACAAGTAGCAGGGTGTCCGGAAACACCATATATTTT,CASSTSSRVSGNTIYF
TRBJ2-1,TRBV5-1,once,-,TGCGCCAGCAGCCAGAGGCCAAACTTGGATGAGCAGTTCTTC,CASSQRPNLDEQFF
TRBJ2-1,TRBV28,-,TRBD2,TGTGCCAGCAGTACCGGGGGGACCGAGGAGTTCTTC,CASSTGGTEEFF
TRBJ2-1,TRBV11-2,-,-,TGTGCCAGCAGCTTGACAGATTCCTACAATGAGCAGTTCTTC,CASSLTDSYNEQFF